A selection of T cell receptor beta chains follows, all from one sample in a study of CD8+ T cells in alopecia areata. Assay used: immunoSEQ multiplex PCR; TCRdb lists only in-frame clones, some missing. The top ten hold around 1.2% of the sample, which has a few hundred thousand clones, 67% seen once. Sequenced material: CD4+ T cells sorted from blood, taken at week 0. The receptors shown here come from a human donor with alopecia areata. CDR3s include the opening cysteine and the closing phenylalanine or tryptophan. Each record gives: clone size, V gene, D gene, J gene, CDR3 DNA, CDR3 protein. D genes are given only for firm matches. Clone size, where shown, is once, few, many, or a class for clones that have expanded.

-	TRBV29-1	-	TRBJ1-1	TGCAGCGTTGAAACTGGGGCAAACACTGAAGCTTTCTTT	CSVETGANTEAFF
-	TRBV30	TRBD1	TRBJ2-7	TGTGCCTGGGGACAGGGCCGAACCTACGAGCAGTACTTC	CAWGQGRTYEQYF
-	TRBV9	-	TRBJ1-5	TGTGCCAGCAGCGTAGAGGCATCAAATCAGCCCCAGCATTTT	CASSVEASNQPQHF
few	TRBV29-1	TRBD1	TRBJ1-5	TGCAGCGTTGGAGGACAGGGGACCCAGCCCCAGCATTTT	CSVGGQGTQPQHF
few	TRBV27	-	TRBJ1-6	TGTGCCAGCAGTTTCCATGGGCAGAATAATTCACCCCTCCACTTT	CASSFHGQNNSPLHF
-	TRBV29-1	-	TRBJ2-7	TGCAGCGTTGGAGTTCAAGAAGCCTACGAGCAGTACTTC	CSVGVQEAYEQYF
few	TRBV29-1	-	TRBJ2-5	TGCAGCGTCTACGGGACACGGCAAGAGGGGACCCAGTACTTC	CSVYGTRQEGTQYF
few	TRBV5-6	TRBD2	TRBJ2-3	TGTGCCAGCAGCTTGAAACTAGCGGATAGCACAGATACGCAGTATTTT	CASSLKLADSTDTQYF
few	TRBV18	-	TRBJ1-3	TGTGCCAGCTCACGAACTGACAGCTCTGGAAACACCATATATTTT	CASSRTDSSGNTIYF
-	TRBV2	-	TRBJ1-5	TGTGCCAGCACTTCGGAAAGTGGGAGCAATCAGCCCCAGCATTTT	CASTSESGSNQPQHF
-	TRBV6-5	TRBD1	TRBJ1-2	TGTGCCAGCAAATTGGGACAGTTTGGCTACACCTTC	CASKLGQFGYTF
-	TRBV9	-	TRBJ2-6	TGTGCCAGCAGCGTAGAGCCTAGGGGTGTCTCTGGGGCCAACGTCCTGACTTTC	CASSVEPRGVSGANVLTF
-	TRBV30	-	TRBJ2-3	TGTGCCTGGAGTATCGACCAGGGGTACCTCGATACGCAGTATTTT	CAWSIDQGYLDTQYF
-	TRBV25-1	-	TRBJ2-1	TGTGCCAGCAGTGAATTTGTTGAGCAGTTCTTC	CASSEFVEQFF
-	TRBV5-4	-	TRBJ2-7	TGTGCCAGCAGCTTGGCCTTAGGGGACGAGCAGTACTTC	CASSLALGDEQYF
-	TRBV4-1	-	TRBJ2-7	TGCGCCAGCAGCCAAGATCGGGGATACGAGCAGTACTTC	CASSQDRGYEQYF
-	TRBV4-1	-	TRBJ2-5	TGCGCCAGCAGCCAAGTAACAACAGCCCAAGAGACCCAGTACTTC	CASSQVTTAQETQYF
few	TRBV5-1	TRBD2	TRBJ2-5	TGCGCCAGCAGCCCGGGGACTAGCAGGGAGACCCAGTACTTC	CASSPGTSRETQYF
-	TRBV29-1	-	TRBJ1-1	TGCAGCGTTGAAGGGGGGGGCCGTACTGAAGCTTTCTTT	CSVEGGGRTEAFF
-	TRBV5-4	-	TRBJ2-3	TGTGCCACCAGGGACAAACCAGATACGCAGTATTTT	CATRDKPDTQYF
-	TRBV7-2	-	TRBJ1-5	TGTGCCAGCAGCCTGACAGGCGGTAGTCAGCCCCAGCATTTT	CASSLTGGSQPQHF
-	TRBV30	-	TRBJ1-6	TGTGCCTGGAGTGTTGCGAGGCATAATTCACCCCTCCACTTT	CAWSVARHNSPLHF
-	TRBV4-3	-	TRBJ1-6	TGCGCCAGCAGCCTAGGGAATTCACCCCTCCACTTT	CASSLGNSPLHF
-	TRBV30	-	TRBJ1-2	TGTGCCTGGAGTCTGCACAGGATCTCTAGCGGATACACCTTC	CAWSLHRISSGYTF
-	TRBV4-1	-	TRBJ2-6	TGCGCCAGCAGCCAAGATTTATCCGGGGCCAACGTCCTGACTTTC	CASSQDLSGANVLTF
once	TRBV30	-	TRBJ2-7	TGTGCCTGGAGTCCTGTCGTCGGGCAGTACTTC	CAWSPVVGQYF
-	TRBV7-9	-	TRBJ1-2	TGTGCCAGCAGCCCAAAGGGGGGCTATGGCTACACCTTC	CASSPKGGYGYTF
few	TRBV5-1	-	TRBJ1-1	TGCGCCAGCAGCCCGCTTCGGACGGCTGAAGCTTTCTTT	CASSPLRTAEAFF
-	TRBV7-9	-	TRBJ2-1	TGTGCCAGCAGGGACAGCTCCTACAATGAGCAGTTCTTC	CASRDSSYNEQFF
-	TRBV30	-	TRBJ2-1	TGTGCCTGGAAGGTAGTAGCGCAGTTCTTC	CAWKVVAQFF
few	TRBV10-3	-	TRBJ1-5	TGTGCCATCAGTGAGTCGGGGGGAGCCCAGCATTTT	CAISESGGAQHF
-	TRBV5-6	TRBD1	TRBJ1-5	TGTGCCAGCAGCTCCCTTACAGGGGGCAATCAGCCCCAGCATTTT	CASSSLTGGNQPQHF
-	TRBV2	-	TRBJ2-5	TGTGCCAGCAGTGAATTTACTGCTCAAGAGACCCAGTACTTC	CASSEFTAQETQYF
once	TRBV7-2	-	TRBJ1-6	TGTGCCAGCAGCTTCAGGCCCTTCAACCTCGAGTCACCCCTCCACTTT	CASSFRPFNLESPLHF
-	TRBV29-1	-	TRBJ1-1	TGCAGCGTTCGGAAGGACGGCCAAAGGGGGACTGAAGCTTTCTTT	CSVRKDGQRGTEAFF
once	TRBV9	TRBD1	TRBJ2-5	TGTGCCAGCAGCGTAGCTACGGGACAGGGACAAGAGACCCAGTACTTC	CASSVATGQGQETQYF
-	TRBV30	-	TRBJ2-3	TGTGCCTGGAGCCAACTGCGGAGGACGCAGTATTTT	CAWSQLRRTQYF
-	TRBV29-1	-	TRBJ2-3	TGCAGCGTAGAAGTCGGTAAGGCAGATACGCAGTATTTT	CSVEVGKADTQYF